Below, 22 T cell receptor beta chains from the same sample are listed, as sequenced in a study of radiation and T cells in renal cell carcinoma. Sample time point: baseline pretreatment blood. Documented treatment: 15 Gy SBRT to primary tumor, nephrectomy 4 weeks later. TCRdb keeps only in-frame clones here, not all; method: immunoSEQ multiplex PCR. The data contain roughly 100,000 clones, 65% to 90% of them singletons. This specimen was blood, taken from a patient whose treatment included radiotherapy and nephrectomy. The receptors here all came from a man aged 45-65 years with renal cell carcinoma.

This chain connects TRBV5-4 to TRBJ1-2; D is perhaps TRBD1 (6 bases). The V gene's germline CDR1 is SGHNT and CDR2 YYREEE (reference sequence). Trimming removed 4 bases from V and 2 bases from J, with 18 bases in between. The CDR3 loop spans 16 amino acids. Written as DNA, the CDR3 is TGTGCCAGCAGCCCGATGGGGGGGGCCGTAAACTATGGCTACACCTTC. Protein product: CASSPMGGAVNYGYTF.

The chain links TRBV18 to TRBJ2-1, with TRBD1 as a possible D gene (6 bases). Germline-derived CDR1 and CDR2 are KGHSH and LQKENI. CDR3 length: 16 amino acids. V was shortened by 6 bases and J by 4 bases, with 19 bases between the two germline ends. The CDR3 nucleotides read TGTGCCAGCTCTCAGGAGCCCGGGACAAGTTACAATGAGCAGTTCTTC. This sequence encodes CASSQEPGTSYNEQFF.

This clone was picked up one time. The gene calls are TRBV19 and TRBJ1-4; D remains ambiguous. There are 14 residues in the CDR3. V lost 8 bases to trimming and J lost 3 bases, with 13 bases between them. Looked up from germline, CDR1 is LNHDA and CDR2 is SQIVND (reference sequence). The CDR3 DNA follows: TGTGCCAGTGCCCAACAGCGCCCTAATGAAAAACTGTTTTTT. Its translation is CASAQQRPNEKLFF.

The rearrangement links TRBV6-6 to TRBJ1-2, with unresolved D. With 2 bases removed from V and 2 bases from J, the gap between germline ends came to 12 bases. The CDR3 has 15 residues. Per germline, CDR1 MNHNY and CDR2 SVGAGI (reference sequence). CDR3 residues: CASSYVQVSNYGYTF. The CDR3 coding sequence is TGTGCCAGCAGTTACGTTCAGGTCAGCAACTATGGCTACACCTTC.

The genes are TRBV6-6 and TRBJ1-2; D may be TRBD1 (5 bases). From germline, CDR1 is MNHNY and CDR2 SVGAGI (reference sequence). The CDR3 runs 13 residues. V was shortened by 2 bases and J by 4 bases, with 8 bases between the two germline ends. The CDR3 DNA is TGTGCCAGCAGTTACGAGGGACCCTATGGCTACACCTTC. Translation gives CASSYEGPYGYTF.

The chain employs TRBV19 and TRBJ2-7, with 7 bases matching TRBD1. The CDR3 runs 15 residues. Per germline, CDR1 LNHDA and CDR2 SQIVND (reference sequence). With 6 bases clipped from V and 6 bases from J, the junction kept 14 bases outside the gene matches. The CDR3 DNA reads TGTGCCAGTAGGGTTACGACAGGGATCGGTTTCGAGCAGTACTTC. This encodes CASRVTTGIGFEQYF.

The CDR3 bases are TGTGCCAGCAGCCAAGATGTGGAGCGGGGGGTGGAGACCCAGTACTTC. Translation gives CASSQDVERGVETQYF. The chain carries TRBV4-2 and TRBJ2-5; 9 nucleotides match TRBD2. V shed 0 bases, J shed 5 bases, and the junction held 7 bases outside the gene matches. The length of the CDR3 is 16 residues. CDR1 and CDR2 from the germline V gene are LGHNA and YNFKEQ.

In its sample, this clone was seen a few times. V usage is TRBV11-1 and J usage is TRBJ2-6; the D gene is possibly TRBD1 (5 bases). The length of the CDR3 is 17 residues. Trimming cost V 5 bases and J 1 base, with 15 bases left between them. Germline CDR1 SGHAT, CDR2 FQDESV (reference sequence). CDR3 sequence: CASSPKGVRSGANVLTF. The CDR3 nucleotides read TGTGCCAGCAGCCCCAAAGGGGTCAGGTCTGGGGCCAACGTCCTGACTTTC.

This chain joins TRBV27 and TRBJ1-6; 7 bases align to TRBD1. CDR3 length equals 15 residues. CDR1 and CDR2 (germline): MNHEY, SMNVEV (reference sequence). V was clipped by 3 bases and J by 1 base; unmatched bases: 0. CDR3 loop: CASSFRGSYNSPLHF. In nucleotides, the CDR3 is TGTGCCAGCAGTTTCAGGGGGTCCTATAATTCACCCCTCCACTTT.

The rearrangement uses TRBV4-1 and TRBJ2-7; 10 bases agree with TRBD1. This CDR3 spans 18 amino acids. Trimming cost V 0 bases and J 0 bases; bases outside gene matches: 8. Looked up from germline, CDR1 is MGHRA and CDR2 is YSYEKL. The CDR3 nucleotides read TGCGCCAGCAGCCAAGATATAACGCGACAGGGGGCCTCCTACGAGCAGTACTTC. It encodes CASSQDITRQGASYEQYF.

The gene calls are TRBV7-2 and TRBJ2-3; D remains ambiguous. Germline loops: CDR1 SGHTA, CDR2 FQGNSA. There are 14 residues in the CDR3. The V and J ends lost 5 bases and 3 bases respectively, with 12 bases between them. Here the CDR3 DNA reads TGTGCCAGCAGCCTCTTGCTTGGGACAGATACGCAGTATTTT. Its protein product is CASSLLLGTDTQYF.

J is TRBJ2-1 and V is TRBV2; 8 nucleotides line up with TRBD2. Germline V lookup: CDR1 SNHLY, CDR2 FYNNEI. Germline trimming cut 9 bases from V and 2 bases from J; bases unmatched to any gene: 12. The CDR3 is 16 amino acids. The DNA for the CDR3 is TGTGCCAGAAGAGACTTAGCGGGGAACACCTACAATGAGCAGTTCTTC. It is translated as CARRDLAGNTYNEQFF.

The chain has TRBV6-5 and TRBJ2-1, with D hard to call. Trimming removed 6 bases from V and 0 bases from J, with 12 bases in between. The CDR3 has 15 amino acids. Germline V CDR1 and CDR2: MNHEY, SVGAGI. CDR3 in DNA: TGTGCCAGCAGACTCCCTTCTAGCTCCTACAATGAGCAGTTCTTC. This translates into CASRLPSSSYNEQFF.

The V and J genes are TRBV18 and TRBJ2-2; 13 nucleotides align to TRBD2. The CDR3 loop spans 19 amino acids. J gave up 5 bases and V 2 bases, and 11 bases lay outside the gene matches. The germline gives CDR1 KGHSH, CDR2 LQKENI. CDR3 DNA sequence: TGTGCCAGCTCACCAGGGACCGGACTAGCGGGAGAACGGACCGGGGAGCTGTTTTTT. This sequence encodes CASSPGTGLAGERTGELFF.

In its sample, this clone was seen once. The V gene is TRBV5-1, the J gene TRBJ2-3; D is unclear. This CDR3 comprises 14 residues. The germline CDR1 and CDR2 sequences are SGHRS and YFSETQ. V lost 0 bases to trimming and J lost 0 bases, with 5 bases between them. CDR3 bases: TGCGCCAGCAGCTTGGACTCAAGCACAGATACGCAGTATTTT. Translated, it gives CASSLDSSTDTQYF.

J is TRBJ1-1 and V is TRBV7-2; 9 positions match TRBD1. Trimming removed 0 bases from V and 11 bases from J; junction bases left unmatched: 10. Germline CDR1 is SGHTA and CDR2 is FQGNSA. CDR3 length: 15 residues. The DNA of the CDR3 is TGTGCCAGCAGCTTAGCTTTTGGAGACAGGGGGTATGCTTTCTTT. Protein product: CASSLAFGDRGYAFF.

V and J are TRBV30 and TRBJ1-1; tentatively, D is TRBD1 (5 bases). V was pared by 2 bases and J by 5 bases, with 12 bases between. Per the germline V gene, CDR1 is GTSNPN and CDR2 is SVGIG (reference sequence). The CDR3 contains 13 residues. CDR3 loop: CAWSKGRGTEAFF. The DNA of the CDR3 is TGTGCCTGGAGTAAGGGCCGGGGGACTGAAGCTTTCTTT.

In this sample, this clone turned up once. The V call is TRBV6-5, the J call TRBJ2-2; 8 bases line up with TRBD1. J was trimmed by 3 bases and V by 4 bases; bases with no gene match: 4. This CDR3 comprises 15 residues. In germline, CDR1 is MNHEY, CDR2 SVGAGI. The CDR3 DNA follows: TGTGCCAGCAGTTCCGGACAGGGTTACACCGGGGAGCTGTTTTTT. Protein sequence: CASSSGQGYTGELFF.

The chain carries TRBV19 and TRBJ1-2; D unclear. The germline V gene encodes CDR1 LNHDA and CDR2 SQIVND (reference sequence). The CDR3 is 12 residues long. Trimming removed 4 bases from V and 6 bases from J, with 9 bases in between. The CDR3 DNA follows: TGTGCCAGTAGTAACTTCGGGGATGGCTACACCTTC. Its translation is CASSNFGDGYTF.

The chain carries TRBV7-8 and TRBJ2-5; D uncertain. The germline V gene encodes CDR1 SGHVS and CDR2 FQNEAQ. The V end lost 2 bases, the J end lost 2 bases, and 9 bases lay between the germline ends. The CDR3 is 14 amino acids. DNA for the CDR3: TGTGCCAGCAGCTTACTTCCTTCGCAAGAGACCCAGTACTTC. Translating gives CASSLLPSQETQYF.

The CDR3 region is CACPATGLYNEQFF. CDR3 nucleotides: TGTGCCTGTCCGGCGACAGGGTTATACAATGAGCAGTTCTTC. The V gene is TRBV30, the J gene TRBJ2-1; 7 bases are shared with TRBD1. Germline-derived CDR1 and CDR2 are GTSNPN and SVGIG (reference sequence). The CDR3 consists of 14 residues. Unmatched junction bases numbered 9, after V lost 6 bases and J lost 4 bases.

This sequence joins TRBV4-1 and TRBJ1-1; TRBD1 agrees at 7 bases. The germline CDR1 and CDR2 sequences are MGHRA and YSYEKL. Germline trimming cut 3 bases from V and 4 bases from J; bases unmatched to any gene: 11. This CDR3 is 16 amino acids long. The chain's CDR3 is CASSHKNTGAPTEAFF. The DNA of the CDR3 is TGCGCCAGCAGCCATAAAAACACAGGGGCGCCCACTGAAGCTTTCTTT.